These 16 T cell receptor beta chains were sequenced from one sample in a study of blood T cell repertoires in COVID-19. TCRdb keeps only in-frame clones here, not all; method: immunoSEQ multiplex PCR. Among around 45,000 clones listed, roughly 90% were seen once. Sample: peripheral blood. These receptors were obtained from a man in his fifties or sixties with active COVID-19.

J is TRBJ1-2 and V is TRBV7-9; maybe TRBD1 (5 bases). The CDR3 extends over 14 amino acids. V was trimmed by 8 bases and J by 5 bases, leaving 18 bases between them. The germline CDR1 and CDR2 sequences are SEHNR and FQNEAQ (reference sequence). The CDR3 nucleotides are TGTGCCAGCCGGCAGGGCACAGGAGATTATGGCTACACCTTC. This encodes CASRQGTGDYGYTF.

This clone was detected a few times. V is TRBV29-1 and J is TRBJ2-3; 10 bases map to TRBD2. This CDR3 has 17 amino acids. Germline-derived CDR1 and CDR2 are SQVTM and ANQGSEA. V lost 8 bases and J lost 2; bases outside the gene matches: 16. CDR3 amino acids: CSLKGLAGVSPTDTQYF. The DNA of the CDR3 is TGCAGCTTAAAAGGGCTAGCGGGGGTCAGCCCCACAGATACGCAGTATTTT.

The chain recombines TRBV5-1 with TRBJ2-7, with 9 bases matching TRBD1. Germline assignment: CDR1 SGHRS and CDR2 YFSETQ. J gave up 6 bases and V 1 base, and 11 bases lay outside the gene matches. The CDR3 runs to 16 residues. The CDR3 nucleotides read TGCGCCAGCAGCTTGCCCTCGACAGGGGGTTCATCCGAGCAGTACTTC. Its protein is CASSLPSTGGSSEQYF.

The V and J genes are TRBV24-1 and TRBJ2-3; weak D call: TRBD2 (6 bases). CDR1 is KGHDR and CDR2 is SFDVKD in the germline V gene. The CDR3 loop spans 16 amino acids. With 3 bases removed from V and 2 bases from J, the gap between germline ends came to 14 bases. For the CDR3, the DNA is TGTGCCACCAGTGATCCAGGACTAAGTAACACAGATACGCAGTATTTT. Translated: CATSDPGLSNTDTQYF.

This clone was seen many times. The CDR3 DNA reads as TGTGCCAGCCTGACTAGCGGGAGGGAGACCCAGTACTTC. The encoded protein is CASLTSGRETQYF. The chain carries TRBV7-9 and TRBJ2-5; TRBD2 agrees at 13 bases. This CDR3 region has 13 residues. Germline-derived CDR1 and CDR2 are SEHNR and FQNEAQ (reference sequence). The V segment lost 8 bases and the J segment 5 bases; nucleotides outside the gene matches: 2. Complete variable domain (other parts from reference TRBV7-9 and TRBJ2-5): DTGVSQNPRHKITKRGQNVTFRCDPISEHNRLYWYRQTLGQGPEFLTYFQNEAQLEKSRLLSDRFSAERPKGSFSTLEIQRTEQGDSAMYLCASLTSGRETQYFGPGTRLLVL.

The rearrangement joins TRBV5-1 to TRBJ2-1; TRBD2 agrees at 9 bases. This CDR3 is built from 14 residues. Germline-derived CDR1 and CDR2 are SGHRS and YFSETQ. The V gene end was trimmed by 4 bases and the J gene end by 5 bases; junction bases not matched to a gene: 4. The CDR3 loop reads CASSTGLADNEQFF. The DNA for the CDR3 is TGCGCCAGCAGCACGGGACTAGCCGACAATGAGCAGTTCTTC. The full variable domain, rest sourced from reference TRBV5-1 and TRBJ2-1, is KAGVTQTPRYLIKTRGQQVTLSCSPISGHRSVSWYQQTPGQGLQFLFEYFSETQRNKGNFPGRFSGRQFSNSRSEMNVSTLELGDSALYLCASSTGLADNEQFFGPGTRLTVL.

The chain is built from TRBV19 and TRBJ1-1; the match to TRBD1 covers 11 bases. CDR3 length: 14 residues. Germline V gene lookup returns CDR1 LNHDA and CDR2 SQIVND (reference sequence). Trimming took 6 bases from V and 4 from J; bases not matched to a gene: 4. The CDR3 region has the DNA TGTGCCAGTAGCCGGGACAGGGGGAGCACTGAAGCTTTCTTT. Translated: CASSRDRGSTEAFF.

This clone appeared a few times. The CDR3 nucleotides read TGTGCCACCAGTGATCCCGGGGGGGGGCAATCCAATGAGCAGTTCTTC. The encoded protein is CATSDPGGGQSNEQFF. The chain uses TRBV24-1 and TRBJ2-1, with 8 positions matching TRBD2. The V segment lost 3 bases and the J segment 6 bases; nucleotides outside the gene matches: 9. Germline assignment: CDR1 KGHDR and CDR2 SFDVKD. The CDR3 consists of 16 residues.

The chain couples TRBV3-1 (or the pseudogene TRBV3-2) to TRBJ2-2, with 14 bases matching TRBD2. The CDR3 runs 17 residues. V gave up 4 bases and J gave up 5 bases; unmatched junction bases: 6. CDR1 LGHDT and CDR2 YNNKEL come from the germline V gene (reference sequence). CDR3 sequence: CASSRGLAGGGTGELFF. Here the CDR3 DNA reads TGTGCCAGCAGCCGTGGACTAGCGGGAGGAGGGACCGGGGAGCTGTTTTTT.

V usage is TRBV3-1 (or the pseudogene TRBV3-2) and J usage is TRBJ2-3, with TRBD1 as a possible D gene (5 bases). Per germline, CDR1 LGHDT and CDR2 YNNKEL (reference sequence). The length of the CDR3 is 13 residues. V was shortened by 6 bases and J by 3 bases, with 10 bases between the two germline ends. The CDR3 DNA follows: TGTGCCAGCAGACCCGCAGGGACAGATACGCAGTATTTT. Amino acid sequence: CASRPAGTDTQYF.

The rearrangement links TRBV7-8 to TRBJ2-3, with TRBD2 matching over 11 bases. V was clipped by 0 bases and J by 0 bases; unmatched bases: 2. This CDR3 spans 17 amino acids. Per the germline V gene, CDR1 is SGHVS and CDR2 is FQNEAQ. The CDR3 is CASSLARLAGSTDTQYF. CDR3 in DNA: TGTGCCAGCAGCTTAGCGCGACTAGCGGGGAGCACAGATACGCAGTATTTT.

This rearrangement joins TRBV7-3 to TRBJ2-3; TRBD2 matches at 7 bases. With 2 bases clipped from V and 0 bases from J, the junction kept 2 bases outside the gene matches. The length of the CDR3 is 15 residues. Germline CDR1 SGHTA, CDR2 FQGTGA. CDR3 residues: CASSLLAASTDTQYF. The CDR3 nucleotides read TGTGCCAGCAGCTTACTAGCGGCTAGCACAGATACGCAGTATTTT. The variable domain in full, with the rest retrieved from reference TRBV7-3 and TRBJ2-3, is GAGVSQTPSNKVTEKGKYVELRCDPISGHTALYWYRQSLGQGPEFLIYFQGTGAADDSGLPNDRFFAVRPEGSVSTLKIQRTERGDSAVYLCASSLLAASTDTQYFGPGTRLTVL.

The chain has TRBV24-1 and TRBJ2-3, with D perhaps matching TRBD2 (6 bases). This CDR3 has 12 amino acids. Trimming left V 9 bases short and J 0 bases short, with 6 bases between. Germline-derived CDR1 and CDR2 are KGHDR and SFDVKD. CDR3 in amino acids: CATGGSTDTQYF. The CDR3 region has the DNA TGTGCCACCGGAGGGAGCACAGATACGCAGTATTTT.

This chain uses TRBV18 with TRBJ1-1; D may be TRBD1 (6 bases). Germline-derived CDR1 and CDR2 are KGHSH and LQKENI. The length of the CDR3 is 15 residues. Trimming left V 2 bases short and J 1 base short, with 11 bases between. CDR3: CASSPEPGQNTEAFF. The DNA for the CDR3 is TGTGCCAGCTCACCAGAACCGGGACAGAACACTGAAGCTTTCTTT. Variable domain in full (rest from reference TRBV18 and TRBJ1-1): NAGVMQNPRHLVRRRGQEARLRCSPMKGHSHVYWYRQLPEEGLKFMVYLQKENIIDESGMPKERFSAEFPKEGPSILRIQQVVRGDSAAYFCASSPEPGQNTEAFFGQGTRLTVV.

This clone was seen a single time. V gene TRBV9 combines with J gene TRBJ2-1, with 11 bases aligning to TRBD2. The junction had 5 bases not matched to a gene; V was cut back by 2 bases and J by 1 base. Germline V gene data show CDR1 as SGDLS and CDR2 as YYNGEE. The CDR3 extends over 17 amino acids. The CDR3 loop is CASSVTSGGISYNEQFF. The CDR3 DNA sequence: TGTGCCAGCAGCGTTACTAGCGGGGGAATATCCTACAATGAGCAGTTCTTC.

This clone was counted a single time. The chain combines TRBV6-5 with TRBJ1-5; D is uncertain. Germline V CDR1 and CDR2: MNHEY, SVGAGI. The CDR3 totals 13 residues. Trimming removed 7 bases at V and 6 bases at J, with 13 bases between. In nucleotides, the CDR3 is TGTGCCAGCACGCGACGCCGCGGTCAGCCCCAGCATTTT. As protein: CASTRRRGQPQHF.